The 13 T cell receptor beta chains listed next were all sequenced from one sample in a study of T cells in Graves' hyperthyroidism and ophthalmopathy. Amplification targeted TCR beta CDR3 regions from RNA transcripts. In the first-round RT-PCR of the TCR CDR3, the HTBI primer set was used. TCRdb independently ran MiXCR on the multiplex PCR reads; one entry per CDR3 protein. Here the sample spans some 690,000 distinct CDR3 sequences, approximately 15% being singletons. Sequencing was carried out using blood. These receptors originate from a man aged 45 to 65 with Graves' hyperthyroidism.

This clonotype was found a few times. This chain joins TRBV30 and TRBJ2-3; D gene ambiguous. The germline gives CDR1 GTSNPN, CDR2 SVGIG (reference sequence). The CDR3 totals 12 residues. Trimming left V 3 bases short and J 5 bases short, with 9 bases between. The CDR3 loop is CAWSLGKDTQYF. CDR3 bases: TGTGCCTGGAGCCTTGGGAAAGATACGCAGTATTTT.

This sequence joins TRBV7-9 and TRBJ2-1, with D perhaps matching TRBD1 (5 bases). The CDR3 is 16 residues long. Germline CDR1 SEHNR, CDR2 FQNEAQ (reference sequence). Trimming left V 7 bases short and J 6 bases short, with 22 bases between. The CDR3 protein is CASIDADQGLFNEQFF. In DNA form, the CDR3 reads TGTGCCAGCATCGACGCTGACCAGGGCTTATTCAATGAGCAGTTCTTC.

The J gene is TRBJ2-7, the V gene TRBV7-2, with 8 positions matching TRBD2. Germline V gene lookup returns CDR1 SGHTA and CDR2 FQGNSA. The CDR3 contains 13 residues. V was pared by 2 bases and J by 6 bases, with 3 bases of the junction left unmatched. CDR3 region: CASSLTAGVEQYF. Written as DNA, the CDR3 is TGTGCCAGCAGCTTAACAGCGGGAGTCGAGCAGTACTTC. Based on the CDR3 plus reference TRBV7-2 and TRBJ2-7, the full variable domain is GAGVSQSPSNKVTEKGKDVELRCDPISGHTALYWYRQSLGQGLEFLIYFQGNSAPDKSGLPSDRFSAERTGGSVSTLTIQRTQQEDSAVYLCASSLTAGVEQYFGPGTRLTVT.

This clonotype was detected once. V and J are TRBV28 and TRBJ1-1; D is unresolved. Trimming took off 6 bases at V and 5 bases at J, with 13 bases between the two ends. This CDR3 region has 13 residues. Germline V gives CDR1 MDHEN, CDR2 SYDVKM. In DNA, the CDR3 is TGTGCCAGCAGCCTGACCGATTTTACTGAAGCTTTCTTT. Its protein product is CASSLTDFTEAFF.

This rearrangement joins TRBV7-8 to TRBJ2-5; D perhaps matches TRBD1 (6 bases). Trimming stripped 5 bases from V and 7 bases from J, with 14 bases between. CDR3 length: 13 amino acids. Germline V gene lookup returns CDR1 SGHVS and CDR2 FQNEAQ. The CDR3 DNA reads as TGTGCCAGCAGCCTTGGACAGCTAGGGACCCAGTACTTC. Encoded protein: CASSLGQLGTQYF.

This clonotype appeared many times. The J gene is TRBJ2-2, the V gene TRBV2; 14 bases match TRBD2. CDR3 size: 19 residues. Per the germline V gene, CDR1 is SNHLY and CDR2 is FYNNEI. The ends lost 5 bases at V and 5 bases at J; junction bases unmatched: 13. The CDR3 loop reads CASSRTSGRFGALTGELFF. The DNA for the CDR3 is TGTGCCAGCAGTAGGACTAGCGGGAGGTTTGGTGCGTTGACCGGGGAGCTGTTTTTT.

This clonotype was recorded many times. The V gene is TRBV11-2, the J gene TRBJ2-7; D is uncertain. Trimming took 5 bases from V and 6 from J, leaving 14 bases between them. This CDR3 has 13 residues. CDR1 SGHAT and CDR2 FQNNGV come from the germline V gene. Here the CDR3 DNA reads TGTGCCAGCAGCCCTTGGGATAGAGGCGAGCAGTACTTC. Its protein is CASSPWDRGEQYF.

This chain links TRBV13 with TRBJ2-3; the D gene is possibly TRBD2 (5 bases). The CDR3 is made up of 17 amino acids. Germline V gives CDR1 PRHDT, CDR2 FYEKMQ (reference sequence). V lost 0 bases, J lost 0 bases, and 13 bases lay in between. The DNA of the CDR3 is TGTGCCAGCAGCTTAGGGGACTTCTCTTATAGCACAGATACGCAGTATTTT. Its translation is CASSLGDFSYSTDTQYF.

This clonotype was counted many times. V and J are TRBV14 and TRBJ2-2, with unresolved D. Germline V gene sequence: CDR1 SGHDN, CDR2 FVKESK. Trimming removed 1 base at V and 7 bases at J, with 10 bases between. The CDR3 consists of 14 residues. CDR3 nucleotide sequence: TGTGCCAGCAGCCAAGTAGGGATCGACGGGGAGCTGTTTTTT. Translated: CASSQVGIDGELFF.

This clonotype showed up many times. The chain is built from TRBV10-3 and TRBJ2-7; 7 nucleotides align to TRBD1. This CDR3 comprises 14 residues. With V trimmed by 10 bases and J by 4 bases, 13 bases remained unmatched. CDR1 is ENHRY, CDR2 SYGVKD, per germline. The CDR3 protein is CATTGTATTYEQYF. The CDR3 DNA follows: TGTGCCACCACCGGGACAGCGACTACTTACGAGCAGTACTTC.

In its sample, this clonotype was seen many times. The chain has TRBV12-3 or TRBV12-4 and TRBJ1-5; D not certain. V was trimmed by 1 base and J by 1 base, leaving 14 bases between them. This CDR3 spans 17 amino acids. This chain's CDR3 is CASSLGSSPDSNQPQHF. CDR3 nucleotides: TGTGCCAGCAGTTTAGGCTCCAGTCCTGACAGCAATCAGCCCCAGCATTTT.

The J gene is TRBJ2-3, the V gene TRBV7-2, with TRBD2 identical over 11 bases. The CDR3 has 15 residues. The germline gives CDR1 SGHTA, CDR2 FQGNSA. V gave up 5 bases and J gave up 5 bases; unmatched junction bases: 6. Here the CDR3 DNA reads TGTGCCAGCAGCCTGACTAGCGGGGAGGGAGATACGCAGTATTTT. This encodes CASSLTSGEGDTQYF.

There are many counts of this clonotype. J is TRBJ1-6 and V is TRBV13; the D is unclear. Germline V gives CDR1 PRHDT, CDR2 FYEKMQ (reference sequence). V lost 3 bases and J lost 12, with 9 bases in between. The CDR3 is 12 amino acids. The CDR3 sequence: CASSFYREPLHF. The DNA of the CDR3 is TGTGCCAGCAGCTTCTACCGGGAACCCCTCCACTTT.